This T cell receptor beta chain came from a study of radiotherapy plus CTLA-4 blockade in lung cancer (dated by TCRdb to 2017 to 2018). With respect to the entire study: Among enrolled patients, around 20% had an objective response and around 33% reached disease control. Broad study findings and their caveats: Early dynamic changes in blood T cell clones, together with increased serum interferon-beta after radiation, were reported as the strongest predictors of response. After treatment with radiotherapy and ipilimumab, TCR clones that came from tumors expanded in the peripheral blood.

V loses 7 bases of germline sequence and J loses 9 bases, and the interval between the two ends is 19 bases. In the germline V gene (reference sequence), CDR1 corresponds to LNHDA and CDR2 to SQIVND. From cysteine to phenylalanine, the CDR3 is 14 amino acids long. Just CDR3 DNA is preserved here, 42 bases in frame from base 1. Note on this clone: There is no known antigen for this receptor. No base quality values were provided; no much bigger clone lies one nucleotide off.

Receptor amplification or capture employed the immunoSEQ multiplex PCR assay. TCRdb obtained this table from immuneACCESS and retained in-frame rearrangements with V and J assigned. These tables miss some clones; where compared with another copy, unresolved V genes account for less than half of the shortfall, and the remainder is unexplained. The sample table shows 90,000 to 150,000 clones, and nearly 80% are seen once. The ten largest clones add up to 5.2% of the sample. Focal radiation therapy combined with CTLA-4 blockade (ipilimumab) was tested in patients with chemo-refractory metastatic non-small-cell lung cancer.

This chain is built from TRBV19 and TRBJ2-1; D gene: possibly TRBD2, on 5 matching bases. The clonotype originates from a human donor with non-small cell lung cancer who had a partial response to radiotherapy plus ipilimumab. The sample here was peripheral blood, taken from a patient treated with radiotherapy plus ipilimumab. The CDR3 region: CASTPPTGSGEQFF. The DNA sequence reads TGTGCCAGTACCCCACCGACGGGGTCAGGTGAGCAGTTCTTC.